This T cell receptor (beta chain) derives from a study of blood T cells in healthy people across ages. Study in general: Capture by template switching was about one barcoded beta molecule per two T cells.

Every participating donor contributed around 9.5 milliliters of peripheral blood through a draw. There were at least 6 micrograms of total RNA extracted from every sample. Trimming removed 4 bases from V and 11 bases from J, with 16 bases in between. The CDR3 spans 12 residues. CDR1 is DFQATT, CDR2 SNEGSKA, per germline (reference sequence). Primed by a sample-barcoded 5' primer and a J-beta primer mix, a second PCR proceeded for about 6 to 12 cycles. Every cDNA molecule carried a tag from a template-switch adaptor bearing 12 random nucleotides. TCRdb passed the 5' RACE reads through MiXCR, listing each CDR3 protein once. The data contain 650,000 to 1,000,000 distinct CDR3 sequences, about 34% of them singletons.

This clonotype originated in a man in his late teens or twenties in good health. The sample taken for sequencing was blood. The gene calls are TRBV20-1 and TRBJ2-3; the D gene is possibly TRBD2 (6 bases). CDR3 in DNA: TGCAGTGCTACACCCCCGGGCGGGGTGCAGTATTTT. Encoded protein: CSATPPGGVQYF.